This TCR beta chain appears in the sequencing data of a study of T cells of healthy individuals. This clonotype came up many times. TCRdb called the 5' RACE reads again in MiXCR, with one record for every CDR3 protein. Among 95,000 to 100,000 distinct CDR3 sequences listed, 17% were seen once. Germline V CDR1 and CDR2: SGHRS, YFSETQ. Trimming cost V 0 bases and J 4 bases, with 13 bases left between them. The length of the CDR3 is 15 residues. This receptor was taken from a human donor in good health. The V and J genes are TRBV5-1 and TRBJ2-5, with D tentatively TRBD2 (5 bases). The CDR3 DNA sequence: TGCGCCAGCAGCTTGGCCGGGGATGGGAGAGAGACCCAGTACTTC. The encoded protein is CASSLAGDGRETQYF.